The 3 T cell receptor beta chains given below trace back to one sample, sequenced in a study of molecular identifiers for immune sequencing clone quantification. TCRdb passed the PCR reads through MiXCR, listing each CDR3 protein once. The table includes about 640,000 distinct CDR3 sequences, less than 20% detected once. What was sequenced was naive CD8+ T cells from blood, with Jurkat cell RNA spiked in. Subset defined: FACS-sorted CD8+CD4-CCR7+CD45RA+ naive T cells. The receptors originated from a human donor in good health. Some libraries in this study had Jurkat cell RNA spiked in.

Points on this clonotype: Sequence at one end of the junction differs from germline and may be a read error. The V gene is TRBV6-1, the J gene TRBJ2-4, with TRBD1 identical over 7 bases. The germline gives CDR1 MNHNS, CDR2 SASEGT. This CDR3 region has 15 residues. The CDR3 loop is CAGSEGDRHKNIQYF. The DNA of the CDR3 is TGTGCCGGCAGTGAAGGGGACAGACACAAAAACATTCAGTACTTC.

This clonotype has a count of ten or more. The rearrangement uses TRBV7-2 and TRBJ2-1; 16 nucleotides align to TRBD2. The germline V gene encodes CDR1 SGHTA and CDR2 FQGNSA. The CDR3 is 15 amino acids. V shed 6 bases and J 6 bases; nucleotides not matched to a gene: 2. CDR3 sequence reads: CASRGTSGGANEQFF. The CDR3 DNA reads TGTGCCAGCAGGGGGACTAGCGGGGGGGCCAATGAGCAGTTCTTC.

Worth noting for this clonotype: Since a much larger clone is just one base distant, this may be a read error. V gene TRBV10-3 combines with J gene TRBJ1-4, with 7 bases fitting TRBD1. From germline, CDR1 is ENHRY and CDR2 SYGVKD. CDR3 length equals 15 residues. The CDR3 DNA reads TGTGCCATCAGTGATGACAGGGAGGTTAATGAAAAACTGTCTTTT. It codes for CAISDDREVNEKLSF.